The present entry profiles one TCR beta chain with its context. Its antigen is not known. Germline-derived CDR1 and CDR2 are SQVTM and ANQGSEA. The CDR3 sequence is 15 residues long. J was trimmed by 3 bases and V by 4 bases; bases with no gene match: 5. This sample stems from a study of T-cell memory formation after mild COVID-19. Findings and caveats of the study: From day 15 to 85, contracting clones were balanced between CD4 and CD8, whereas later expanders leaned toward CD4+. The study found contracting CD4+ clones mainly in CM and EM and contracting CD8+ clones in EMRA.

From the 5' RACE reads, TCRdb called clonotypes with MiXCR, one entry per CDR3 protein. The sample consists of about 430,000 distinct CDR3 sequences, 20% to 30% of them appearing once. The clonotype originates from an adult woman who had mild COVID-19 (a few samples of this study predate the infection). Cell type and time point are not known. Input material: PBMCs or a T cell subset sorted from them (not recorded which). The chain has TRBV29-1 and TRBJ2-3; the match to TRBD2 covers 12 bases. The DNA for the CDR3 is TGCAGCGTTGTGCTAGCGGGAGGGCCGACAGATACGCAGTATTTT. Amino acids: CSVVLAGGPTDTQYF.